The sequence of this T cell receptor (beta chain) was determined in a study of T cell responses to AZD1222 COVID-19 vaccine. The study, taken as a whole, reports: Most donors were white British and more were female, and clonal diversity was possibly underestimated. Without day 14 samples, only post-peak T cell repertoires were studied. When two AZD1222 doses had been given, Spike-specific TCR breadth and depth rose. Only a handful of people who got AZD1222 tested seropositive at baseline.

Looked up from germline, CDR1 is LGHDT and CDR2 is YNNKEL (reference sequence). Trimming removed 1 base from V and 0 bases from J, with 12 bases in between. The CDR3 totals 17 residues. This clone was seen more than once but under ten times. Its antigen is still unknown. TCRdb keeps only in-frame clones here, not all; method: immunoSEQ multiplex PCR. The data hold approximately 150,000 clones, with around 89% observed a single time. The material sequenced was peripheral blood, taken on day 0 of AZD1222 vaccination. The clonotype originates from an adult in good health. The chain joins TRBV3-1 (or the pseudogene TRBV3-2) to TRBJ2-2, with a possible D match to TRBD2 (5 bases). CDR3 region: CASSQARARTNTGELFF. The CDR3 DNA sequence: TGTGCCAGCAGCCAAGCGCGGGCCCGGACGAACACCGGGGAGCTGTTTTTT.